This T cell receptor beta chain is drawn from a study of sequential checkpoint blockade in melanoma (dated by TCRdb to about 2019). As for the study more broadly: In a 1:1 randomization, patients received either first-line nivolumab then ipilimumab (arm A) or ipilimumab then nivolumab (arm B). Maintenance nivolumab was given following each of the two trial sequences. DNA from 90 to 95 melanoma tumor samples collected before treatment underwent TCRbeta immunosequencing. The same lesion was the source of around 80% of the matched pre- and post-treatment tumor biopsy pairs. For twenty-two patients, matched tumor biopsies were taken both before treatment and at week 13, after single-agent nivolumab (arm A) or ipilimumab (arm B). General study outcomes and caveats: Tumor T-cell fraction and clonality correlated with PD-L1 staining and CD8+ T-cell counts but not with mutational load. In the nivolumab-first arm (arm A), an association was found between pretreatment tumor TIL clonality and response (P = .04). Patients with increases in tumor T-cell fraction and clonality by week 13 were approximately 30 times more likely to achieve clinical benefit. Validation of the response-prediction model combining TCR metrics and mutation burden is needed in larger, independent patient cohorts. Within-arm analyses of tumor T-cell fraction were limited by small sample sizes and reduced statistical power.

The treatment or condition label corresponds to: randomized to nivolumab then ipilimumab (arm A) or the reverse (arm B). No trial patient had received prior DNA-damaging chemotherapy. The samples were obtained from melanoma patients enrolled in CheckMate 064, an open-label, randomized phase II trial testing sequential checkpoint blockade. Tumor TCR sequencing used genomic DNA from formalin-fixed paraffin-embedded (FFPE) tissue samples. The immunoSEQ Assay was used to immunosequence TCRbeta CDR3 regions from genomic DNA. Before high-throughput sequencing, the genomic DNA was amplified using bias-controlled multiplex PCR. In the source study's methods: To quantify the absolute abundance of each unique TCRbeta CDR3 region, the sequences were collapsed and filtered. Clonality, defined as 1 minus Pielou's evenness, was calculated using productive rearrangements only. Tumor T-cell fraction was calculated by normalizing TCRbeta template counts to the amount of usable DNA, which was estimated from several housekeeping genes. Clones with significantly greater frequencies in on-treatment versus baseline samples were identified using a previously published method. TCRdb obtained this table from immuneACCESS and retained in-frame rearrangements with V and J assigned. These tables miss some clones; where compared with another copy, unresolved V genes account for less than half of the shortfall, and the remainder is unexplained. The D gene and trimming were derived from the DNA, and the V and J assignments and clone size from that table. A total of fewer than 5,000 clones appear in this sample, 19% of them only once. Roughly 20% of the sample is in the top ten clones.

Trimming at the junction amounts to 7 bases on V and 4 bases on J, and the germline ends lie 19 bases apart. Including the terminal cysteine and phenylalanine, the CDR3 comprises 15 residues. Only the CDR3 region is kept as DNA, spanning 45 bases read in frame from base 1. CDR1 and CDR2, looked up from the germline V gene (reference sequence), are LNHDA and SQIVND. This clone came up a few times. This clone's antigen is unknown. Within one base of it there is no much larger clone, and no base qualities were kept. The sequence came from a human patient with melanoma. Some clones in this sample may be carry-over from other donors' samples. Recombination joined TRBV19 with TRBJ1-1; the D gene lacks a confident call. Material: tumor tissue (inferred from file names), obtained from a patient given nivolumab and ipilimumab in sequence. CDR3 region: CASTPSSSASTEAFF. The DNA reads TGTGCCAGTACCCCATCCTCCTCGGCGAGCACTGAAGCTTTCTTT.